The source of this TCR beta chain is a study of T cells after yellow fever vaccination. Each CDR3 protein is one row after TCRdb ran MiXCR on the 5' RACE reads. Here the sample spans 250,000 to 350,000 distinct CDR3 sequences, approximately 7% being singletons. This clonotype appeared many times. V lost 1 base, J lost 7 bases, and 10 bases lay in between. The CDR3 loop spans 14 amino acids. CDR1 and CDR2 (germline): SGHVS, FNYEAQ. The chain is built from TRBV7-6 and TRBJ1-4, with D possibly being TRBD1 (5 bases). The receptor's source is a man younger than 35 who received the YFV17D yellow fever vaccine. The specimen comprised PBMCs, sampled roughly 45 days after the first yellow fever vaccination. CDR3 DNA sequence: TGTGCCAGCAGCTTAGACGGGGCTGGTGAAAAACTGTTTTTT. Its protein product is CASSLDGAGEKLFF.